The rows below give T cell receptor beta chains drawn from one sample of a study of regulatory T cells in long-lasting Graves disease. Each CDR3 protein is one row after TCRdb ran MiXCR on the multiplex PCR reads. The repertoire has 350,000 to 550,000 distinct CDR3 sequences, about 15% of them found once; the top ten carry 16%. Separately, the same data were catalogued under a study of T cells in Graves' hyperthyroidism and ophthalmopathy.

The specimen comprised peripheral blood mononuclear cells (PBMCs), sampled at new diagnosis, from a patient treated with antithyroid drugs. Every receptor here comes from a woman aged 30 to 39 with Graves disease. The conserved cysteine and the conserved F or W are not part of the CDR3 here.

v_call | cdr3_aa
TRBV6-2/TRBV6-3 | ASSERRGQETQY
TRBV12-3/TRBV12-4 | ASNRDREGRAF
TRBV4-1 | ASSPQISGRGRYEQY
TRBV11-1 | ASRGLAGTGTQH
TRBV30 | AWSGGARNEQF
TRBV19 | ASSMGGLDNQPQH
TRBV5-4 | ASSASGPSTDTQY
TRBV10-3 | AISAGGTGGRNGQF
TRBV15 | ATSRAPTYEQY
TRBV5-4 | ASSLESRGPDTEAF
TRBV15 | ATSRTRDRAEKLF
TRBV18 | ASSLLVNEQF
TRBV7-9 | ASSFRTGPLYEQY
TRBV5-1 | ASGAVWSSYEQY
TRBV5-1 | ASSPLAGGPANEQY
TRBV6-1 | ASSGSGPGNGGELF
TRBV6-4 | ASSEGLAGDTEQY
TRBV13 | ASSSPGGDRVFYEQY
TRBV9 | ASSVVSGSGTDTQY
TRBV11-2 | ASSLDHDGTDTQY
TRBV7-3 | ASSLTAGSSGANVLT
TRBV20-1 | SANNNNEQF
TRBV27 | ASSLSGRAYEQY
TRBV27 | ASSLSTLAGDRETQY
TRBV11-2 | ASSLSSNNEQF
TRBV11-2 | ASSLEGRSSPLH
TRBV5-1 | ASSLERAETQY
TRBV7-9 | ASTPGGQGSQY
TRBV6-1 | ASSERGSTDTQY
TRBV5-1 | ATNIVGAGNEQF
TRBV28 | ASSHRNYLGAEAF
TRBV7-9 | ASSPPNPGSYEQY
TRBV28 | ASSRGLAGYNEQY
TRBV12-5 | ASGPAGAPYNEQF
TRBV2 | ASSEEDPTGQF
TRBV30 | AWSERNDNEQF
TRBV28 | ASSQRDSSYEQY
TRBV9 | ASSSPFRGTSGRQDEQF
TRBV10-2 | ASSEVPGGKNEQF
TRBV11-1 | ASSRDRRVHEQY